This is a list of T cell receptor beta chains from one sample in a study of PD-L1 blockade in urothelial cancer. Clones were sequenced by immunoSEQ multiplex PCR, and TCRdb holds only the in-frame ones, with some missing. The data contain about 41,000 clones, more than 75% of them singletons. The starting material was PBMCs, obtained around atezolizumab (anti-PD-L1) treatment. The receptors shown here come from a man aged 70-80 years with urothelial cancer. CDR3s include the opening cysteine and the closing phenylalanine or tryptophan. A D gene is named only where the DNA matches it firmly. The size entry is marked missing in some rows and otherwise reads once, few, many or a size class.

cdr3_aa: CASSLTSGGSYNEQFF
cdr3_nt: TGTGCCAGCAGCCTGACTAGCGGGGGCTCCTACAATGAGCAGTTCTTC
j_call: TRBJ2-1
clone_size: -
d_call: TRBD2
v_call: TRBV27

cdr3_aa: CASSLIGGSYNEQFF
cdr3_nt: TGTGCCAGCAGCCTCATCGGGGGTTCCTACAATGAGCAGTTCTTC
j_call: TRBJ2-1
clone_size: -
d_call: -
v_call: TRBV9

cdr3_aa: CASSLEPGETGELFF
cdr3_nt: TGCGCCAGCAGCTTGGAGCCAGGGGAGACCGGGGAGCTGTTTTTT
j_call: TRBJ2-2
clone_size: -
d_call: -
v_call: TRBV5-1

cdr3_aa: CASSLPGENIQYF
cdr3_nt: TGTGCCAGCAGCTTACCAGGGGAAAACATTCAGTACTTC
j_call: TRBJ2-4
clone_size: -
d_call: -
v_call: TRBV7-9

cdr3_aa: CASSPRSGSPAYEQYF
cdr3_nt: TGTGCCAGCTCACCAAGGTCTGGGAGTCCTGCATACGAGCAGTACTTC
j_call: TRBJ2-7
clone_size: -
d_call: -
v_call: TRBV18

cdr3_aa: CSALTGEYYGYTF
cdr3_nt: TGCAGCGCCCTGACAGGGGAATACTATGGCTACACCTTC
j_call: TRBJ1-2
clone_size: -
d_call: TRBD1
v_call: TRBV29-1

cdr3_aa: CASSGLAGGGQYF
cdr3_nt: TGTGCCAGCAGTGGACTAGCGGGAGGCGGGCAGTACTTC
j_call: TRBJ2-7
clone_size: -
d_call: TRBD2
v_call: TRBV27

cdr3_aa: CASSLASGGTYEQYF
cdr3_nt: TGCGCCAGCAGTTTGGCTAGCGGGGGCACCTACGAGCAGTACTTC
j_call: TRBJ2-7
clone_size: -
d_call: TRBD2
v_call: TRBV10-2

cdr3_aa: CASSLQGPTYEQYF
cdr3_nt: TGTGCCAGCAGTTTACAGGGGCCTACCTACGAGCAGTACTTC
j_call: TRBJ2-7
clone_size: -
d_call: -
v_call: TRBV28

cdr3_aa: CASSRQLGGADSYEQYF
cdr3_nt: TGCGCCAGCAGCCGGCAGTTAGGAGGAGCGGACTCCTACGAGCAGTACTTC
j_call: TRBJ2-7
clone_size: -
d_call: -
v_call: TRBV4-1

cdr3_aa: CASSLSGTGSQPQHF
cdr3_nt: TGTGCCAGCAGCCTTTCCGGGACAGGGAGTCAGCCCCAGCATTTT
j_call: TRBJ1-5
clone_size: -
d_call: TRBD1
v_call: TRBV7-9

cdr3_aa: CASSAGNEQFF
cdr3_nt: TGTGCCAGCAGTGCAGGGAATGAGCAGTTCTTC
j_call: TRBJ2-1
clone_size: -
d_call: -
v_call: TRBV2

cdr3_aa: CASSLIRGLAGVSGELFF
cdr3_nt: TGTGCCAGCAGTTTAATCCGCGGACTAGCGGGAGTGAGCGGGGAGCTGTTTTTT
j_call: TRBJ2-2
clone_size: -
d_call: TRBD2
v_call: TRBV27

cdr3_aa: CASRTTGTGGNYGYTF
cdr3_nt: TGTGCCAGCAGGACCACAGGGACAGGGGGAAACTATGGCTACACCTTC
j_call: TRBJ1-2
clone_size: few
d_call: TRBD1
v_call: TRBV6-6

cdr3_aa: CASSSTSGQETQYF
cdr3_nt: TGCGCCAGCAGCTCGACTAGCGGACAAGAGACCCAGTACTTC
j_call: TRBJ2-5
clone_size: once
d_call: TRBD2
v_call: TRBV5-1

cdr3_aa: CASSQDEGQGQGYTF
cdr3_nt: TGTGCCAGCAGCCAAGATGAGGGGCAGGGACAAGGCTACACCTTC
j_call: TRBJ1-2
clone_size: few
d_call: -
v_call: TRBV4-2

cdr3_aa: CASSSKTDRGTHEQYF
cdr3_nt: TGTGCCAGCAGCTCCAAGACCGACAGGGGTACCCACGAGCAGTACTTC
j_call: TRBJ2-7
clone_size: -
d_call: TRBD1
v_call: TRBV7-9

cdr3_aa: CAWSTDRSSTDTQYF
cdr3_nt: TGTGCCTGGAGTACAGACAGGTCTAGCACAGATACGCAGTATTTT
j_call: TRBJ2-3
clone_size: -
d_call: -
v_call: TRBV30

cdr3_aa: CASSDGRDSRTGELFF
cdr3_nt: TGCGCCAGCAGTGACGGCCGGGACAGTCGTACCGGGGAGCTGTTTTTT
j_call: TRBJ2-2
clone_size: -
d_call: TRBD1
v_call: TRBV10-1

cdr3_aa: CASSLVSGNHRNEQFF
cdr3_nt: TGTGCCAGCAGCTTAGTAAGCGGGAACCACCGCAATGAGCAGTTCTTC
j_call: TRBJ2-1
clone_size: few
d_call: TRBD2
v_call: TRBV7-9

cdr3_aa: CASSVGVGGQPQHF
cdr3_nt: TGTGCCAGCAGCGTAGGAGTGGGGGGTCAGCCCCAGCATTTT
j_call: TRBJ1-5
clone_size: -
d_call: -
v_call: TRBV9

cdr3_aa: CASSEQGTDTQYF
cdr3_nt: TGTGCCAGCAGTGAACAGGGCACAGATACGCAGTATTTT
j_call: TRBJ2-3
clone_size: -
d_call: -
v_call: TRBV2

cdr3_aa: CASSVQGARAYTF
cdr3_nt: TGTGCCAGCAGTGTTCAGGGGGCCCGGGCCTACACCTTC
j_call: TRBJ1-2
clone_size: -
d_call: TRBD1
v_call: TRBV28

cdr3_aa: CSVMSHSYEQYF
cdr3_nt: TGCAGCGTGATGAGCCACTCCTACGAGCAGTACTTC
j_call: TRBJ2-7
clone_size: -
d_call: -
v_call: TRBV29-1

cdr3_aa: CASSLARDTEAFF
cdr3_nt: TGTGCCAGCAGCTTAGCCAGGGACACTGAAGCTTTCTTT
j_call: TRBJ1-1
clone_size: -
d_call: -
v_call: TRBV11-2

cdr3_aa: CASSSGTGGRETQYF
cdr3_nt: TGTGCCAGCAGCTCCGGGACAGGGGGTAGAGAGACCCAGTACTTC
j_call: TRBJ2-5
clone_size: -
d_call: TRBD1
v_call: TRBV11-2

cdr3_aa: CASSTGTGLNEQFF
cdr3_nt: TGTGCCAGCAGTACCGGGACAGGACTCAATGAGCAGTTCTTC
j_call: TRBJ2-1
clone_size: -
d_call: TRBD1
v_call: TRBV28

cdr3_aa: CASSPEGQGYTEAFF
cdr3_nt: TGCGCCAGCAGCCCTGAGGGACAGGGCTACACTGAAGCTTTCTTT
j_call: TRBJ1-1
clone_size: few
d_call: TRBD1
v_call: TRBV5-1

cdr3_aa: CASSQLAGGLDEQFF
cdr3_nt: TGTGCCAGCAGCCAACTAGCGGGAGGGCTAGATGAGCAGTTCTTC
j_call: TRBJ2-1
clone_size: -
d_call: TRBD2
v_call: TRBV6-4

cdr3_aa: CASSPTSGEGVSYF
cdr3_nt: TGTGCCAGCAGCCCTACTAGCGGGGAGGGTGTTTCGTACTTC
j_call: TRBJ2-4
clone_size: -
d_call: TRBD2
v_call: TRBV6-1

cdr3_aa: CASSGPGGTTQETQYF
cdr3_nt: TGTGCCAGCAGCGGCCCCGGGGGTACGACCCAAGAGACCCAGTACTTC
j_call: TRBJ2-5
clone_size: -
d_call: -
v_call: TRBV9

cdr3_aa: CATSTSLLVSEQYF
cdr3_nt: TGTGCCACCTCAACGTCCTTACTAGTTTCCGAGCAGTACTTC
j_call: TRBJ2-7
clone_size: -
d_call: -
v_call: TRBV27

cdr3_aa: CASSLAQGAETQYF
cdr3_nt: TGTGCCAGCAGCTTAGCGCAGGGGGCAGAGACCCAGTACTTC
j_call: TRBJ2-5
clone_size: -
d_call: TRBD1
v_call: TRBV7-2

cdr3_aa: CASSDGNMNTEAFF
cdr3_nt: TGTGCCAGCAGTGATGGCAACATGAACACTGAAGCTTTCTTT
j_call: TRBJ1-1
clone_size: -
d_call: -
v_call: TRBV2

cdr3_aa: CASSIGGTYNEQFF
cdr3_nt: TGTGCCAGCAGCATCGGGGGAACCTACAATGAGCAGTTCTTC
j_call: TRBJ2-1
clone_size: -
d_call: -
v_call: TRBV11-3

cdr3_aa: CASSESSGNTEAFF
cdr3_nt: TGCGCCAGCAGTGAGTCCTCAGGGAACACTGAAGCTTTCTTT
j_call: TRBJ1-1
clone_size: -
d_call: -
v_call: TRBV10-1

cdr3_aa: CASRGGLGSTGELFF
cdr3_nt: TGTGCCAGCAGGGGGGGATTGGGCAGCACCGGGGAGCTGTTTTTT
j_call: TRBJ2-2
clone_size: once
d_call: -
v_call: TRBV28

cdr3_aa: CASSFYSLSTEAFF
cdr3_nt: TGTGCCAGCAGTTTCTACAGCTTAAGCACTGAAGCTTTCTTT
j_call: TRBJ1-1
clone_size: -
d_call: -
v_call: TRBV28

cdr3_aa: CASSHDSYEQYF
cdr3_nt: TGTGCCAGCAGCCACGACTCGTACGAGCAGTACTTC
j_call: TRBJ2-7
clone_size: -
d_call: -
v_call: TRBV7-9

cdr3_aa: CASSEIWGLQETQYF
cdr3_nt: TGTGCCAGCAGTGAAATCTGGGGCTTACAAGAGACCCAGTACTTC
j_call: TRBJ2-5
clone_size: -
d_call: -
v_call: TRBV2

cdr3_aa: CASSVLAGTDTQYF
cdr3_nt: TGTGCCAGCAGCGTCCTAGCGGGCACAGATACGCAGTATTTT
j_call: TRBJ2-3
clone_size: -
d_call: TRBD2
v_call: TRBV9

cdr3_aa: CASSPTSSGFVNYGYTF
cdr3_nt: TGTGCCAGCTCACCTACTTCCTCAGGTTTTGTAAACTATGGCTACACCTTC
j_call: TRBJ1-2
clone_size: -
d_call: -
v_call: TRBV18

cdr3_aa: CASSVSSGDEAFF
cdr3_nt: TGTGCCAGCAGCGTTAGTAGCGGGGATGAAGCTTTCTTT
j_call: TRBJ1-1
clone_size: -
d_call: -
v_call: TRBV11-3

cdr3_aa: CASSLEIAGGLPDTQYF
cdr3_nt: TGCGCCAGCAGCTTGGAAATAGCGGGAGGGTTACCAGATACGCAGTATTTT
j_call: TRBJ2-3
clone_size: -
d_call: TRBD2
v_call: TRBV5-1

cdr3_aa: CASSRRLAQTNTGELFF
cdr3_nt: TGTGCCAGCAGCCGCCGACTAGCCCAAACGAACACCGGGGAGCTGTTTTTT
j_call: TRBJ2-2
clone_size: -
d_call: TRBD2
v_call: TRBV7-9

cdr3_aa: CATSTSGYDNEQFF
cdr3_nt: TGCGCCACCTCGACTAGCGGCTACGACAATGAGCAGTTCTTC
j_call: TRBJ2-1
clone_size: -
d_call: TRBD2
v_call: TRBV10-1

cdr3_aa: CASSIVAGLNTGELFF
cdr3_nt: TGTGCCAGTAGTATAGTAGCGGGCTTGAACACCGGGGAGCTGTTTTTT
j_call: TRBJ2-2
clone_size: -
d_call: TRBD2
v_call: TRBV19

cdr3_aa: CATTSSGRTDSYNEQFF
cdr3_nt: TGTGCCACCACCTCTAGCGGGAGGACCGACTCCTACAATGAGCAGTTCTTC
j_call: TRBJ2-1
clone_size: -
d_call: TRBD2
v_call: TRBV28

cdr3_aa: CASSSTPPGQGTYEQYF
cdr3_nt: TGTGCCAGTAGTTCTACTCCCCCGGGACAGGGTACGTACGAGCAGTACTTC
j_call: TRBJ2-7
clone_size: -
d_call: TRBD1
v_call: TRBV19

cdr3_aa: CASSRYSGETQYF
cdr3_nt: TGTGCCAGCAGCCGCTATAGCGGGGAGACCCAGTACTTC
j_call: TRBJ2-5
clone_size: -
d_call: TRBD2
v_call: TRBV5-4

cdr3_aa: CASRSQREGGTDTQYF
cdr3_nt: TGTGCCAGCAGATCACAGCGGGAGGGGGGCACAGATACGCAGTATTTT
j_call: TRBJ2-3
clone_size: -
d_call: TRBD2
v_call: TRBV7-2

cdr3_aa: CSSLPSGRASTDTQYF
cdr3_nt: TGCAGCAGCCTCCCCAGCGGGAGGGCAAGCACAGATACGCAGTATTTT
j_call: TRBJ2-3
clone_size: -
d_call: TRBD2
v_call: TRBV29-1

cdr3_aa: CAWSRLGQGKETQYF
cdr3_nt: TGTGCCTGGAGTAGGTTGGGACAGGGAAAAGAGACCCAGTACTTC
j_call: TRBJ2-5
clone_size: -
d_call: TRBD1
v_call: TRBV30

cdr3_aa: CASSLTSGGGETQYF
cdr3_nt: TGTGCCAGCAGTCTCACTAGCGGGGGTGGTGAGACCCAGTACTTC
j_call: TRBJ2-5
clone_size: -
d_call: TRBD2
v_call: TRBV6-6